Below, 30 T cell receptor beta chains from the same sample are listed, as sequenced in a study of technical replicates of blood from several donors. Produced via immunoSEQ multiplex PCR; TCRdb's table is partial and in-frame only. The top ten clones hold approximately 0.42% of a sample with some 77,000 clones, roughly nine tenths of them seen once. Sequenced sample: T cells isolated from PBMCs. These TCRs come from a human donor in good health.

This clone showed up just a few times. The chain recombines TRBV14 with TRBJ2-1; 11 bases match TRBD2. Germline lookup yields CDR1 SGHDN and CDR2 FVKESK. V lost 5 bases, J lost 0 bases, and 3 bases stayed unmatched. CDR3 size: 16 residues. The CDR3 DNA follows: TGTGCCAGCAGCACCCTAGCGGGAGGCTCCTACAATGAGCAGTTCTTC. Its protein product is CASSTLAGGSYNEQFF.

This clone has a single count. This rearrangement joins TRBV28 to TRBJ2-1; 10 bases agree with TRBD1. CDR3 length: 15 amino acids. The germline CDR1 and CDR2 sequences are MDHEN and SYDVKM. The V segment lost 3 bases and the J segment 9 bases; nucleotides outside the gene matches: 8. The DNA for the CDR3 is TGTGCCAGCAGTTTTGACAGGGGGCCTTTCCTTGAGCAGTTCTTC. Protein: CASSFDRGPFLEQFF. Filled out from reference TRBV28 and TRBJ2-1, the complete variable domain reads DVKVTQSSRYLVKRTGEKVFLECVQDMDHENMFWYRQDPGLGLRLIYFSYDVKMKEKGDIPEGYSVSREKKERFSLILESASTNQTSMYLCASSFDRGPFLEQFFGPGTRLTVL.

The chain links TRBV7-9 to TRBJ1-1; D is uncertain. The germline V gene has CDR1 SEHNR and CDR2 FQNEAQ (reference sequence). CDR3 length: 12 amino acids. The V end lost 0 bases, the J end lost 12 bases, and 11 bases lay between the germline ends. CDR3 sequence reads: CASSLADFRTFF. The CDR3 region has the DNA TGTGCCAGCAGCTTAGCCGACTTCAGAACTTTCTTT.

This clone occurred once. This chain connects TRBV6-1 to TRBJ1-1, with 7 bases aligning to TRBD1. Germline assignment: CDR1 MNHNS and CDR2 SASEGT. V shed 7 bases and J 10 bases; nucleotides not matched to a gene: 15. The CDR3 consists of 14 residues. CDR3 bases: TGTGCCAGCACCGAGAGGGGGCCCACAGGCGGAGCTTTCTTT. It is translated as CASTERGPTGGAFF.

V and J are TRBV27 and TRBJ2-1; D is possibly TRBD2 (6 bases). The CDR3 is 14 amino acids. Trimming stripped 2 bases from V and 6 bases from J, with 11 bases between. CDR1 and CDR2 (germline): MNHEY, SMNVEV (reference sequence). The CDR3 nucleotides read TGTGCCAGCAGTTTAGGGCGGGGAGCCAATGAGCAGTTCTTC. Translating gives CASSLGRGANEQFF.

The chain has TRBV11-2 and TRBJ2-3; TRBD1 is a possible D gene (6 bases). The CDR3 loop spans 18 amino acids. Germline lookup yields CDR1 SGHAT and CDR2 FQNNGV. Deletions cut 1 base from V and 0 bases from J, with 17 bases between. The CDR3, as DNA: TGTGCCAGCAGCTTAGGGCGCAGGGGAATTGCAAGCACAGATACGCAGTATTTT. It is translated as CASSLGRRGIASTDTQYF.

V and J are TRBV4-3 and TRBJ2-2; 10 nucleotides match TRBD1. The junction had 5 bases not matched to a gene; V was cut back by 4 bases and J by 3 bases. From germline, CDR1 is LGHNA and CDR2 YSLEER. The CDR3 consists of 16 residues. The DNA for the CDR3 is TGCGCCAGCAGCCCTTGGACAGGGGGGGACACCGGGGAGCTGTTTTTT. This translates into CASSPWTGGDTGELFF.

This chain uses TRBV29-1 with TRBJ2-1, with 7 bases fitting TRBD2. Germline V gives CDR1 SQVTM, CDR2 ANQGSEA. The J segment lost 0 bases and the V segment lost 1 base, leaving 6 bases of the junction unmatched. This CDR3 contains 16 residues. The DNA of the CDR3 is TGCAGCGTTGAAGTAGGAGCGGGGAGCTCCTACAATGAGCAGTTCTTC. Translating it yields CSVEVGAGSSYNEQFF.

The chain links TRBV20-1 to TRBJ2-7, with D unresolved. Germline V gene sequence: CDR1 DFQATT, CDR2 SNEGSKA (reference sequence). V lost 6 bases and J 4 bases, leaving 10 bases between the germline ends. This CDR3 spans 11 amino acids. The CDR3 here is CSAPYTYEQYF. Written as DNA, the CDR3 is TGCAGTGCCCCCTATACTTACGAGCAGTACTTC.

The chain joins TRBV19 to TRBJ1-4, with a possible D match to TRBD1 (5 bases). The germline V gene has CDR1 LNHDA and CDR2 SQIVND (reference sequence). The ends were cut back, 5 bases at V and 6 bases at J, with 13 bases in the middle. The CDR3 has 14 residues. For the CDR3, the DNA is TGTGCCAGTAGTGGGCGGGACCCCGATGAAAAACTGTTTTTT. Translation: CASSGRDPDEKLFF.

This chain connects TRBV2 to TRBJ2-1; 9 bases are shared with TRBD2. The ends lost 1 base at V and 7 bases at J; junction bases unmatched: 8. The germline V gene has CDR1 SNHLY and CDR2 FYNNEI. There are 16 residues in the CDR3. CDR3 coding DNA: TGTGCCAGCAGTGAAGAGAGCGGGAGGTCAGGGAATGAGCAGTTCTTC. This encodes CASSEESGRSGNEQFF.

The CDR3 loop reads CASSLGAPYSYGYTF. CDR3 bases: TGTGCCAGCAGTTTGGGCGCACCTTATTCCTATGGCTACACCTTC. The chain carries TRBV28 and TRBJ1-2, with unresolved D. V lost 3 bases and J 4 bases, leaving 15 bases between the germline ends. The germline CDR1 and CDR2 sequences are MDHEN and SYDVKM. This CDR3 contains 15 residues.

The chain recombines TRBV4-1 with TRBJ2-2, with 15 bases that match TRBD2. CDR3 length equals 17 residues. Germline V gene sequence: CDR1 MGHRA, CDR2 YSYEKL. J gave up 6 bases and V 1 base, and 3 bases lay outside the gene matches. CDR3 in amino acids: CASSQVRTSGRAGELFF. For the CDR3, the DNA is TGCGCCAGCAGCCAAGTAAGGACTAGCGGGAGGGCCGGGGAGCTGTTTTTT.

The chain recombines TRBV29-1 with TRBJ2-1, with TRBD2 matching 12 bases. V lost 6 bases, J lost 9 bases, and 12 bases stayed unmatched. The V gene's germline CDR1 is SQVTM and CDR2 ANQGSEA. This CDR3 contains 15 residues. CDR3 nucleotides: TGCAGCGTCACTAGCGGGAGGCCCCTCGGTAGTGAGCAGTTCTTC. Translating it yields CSVTSGRPLGSEQFF.

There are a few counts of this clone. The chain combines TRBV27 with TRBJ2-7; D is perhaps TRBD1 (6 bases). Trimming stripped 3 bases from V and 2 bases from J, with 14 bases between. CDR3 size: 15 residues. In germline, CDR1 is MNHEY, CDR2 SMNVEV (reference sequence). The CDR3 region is CASSFWGQGTYEQYF. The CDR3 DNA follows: TGTGCCAGCAGTTTCTGGGGCCAGGGGACCTACGAGCAGTACTTC.

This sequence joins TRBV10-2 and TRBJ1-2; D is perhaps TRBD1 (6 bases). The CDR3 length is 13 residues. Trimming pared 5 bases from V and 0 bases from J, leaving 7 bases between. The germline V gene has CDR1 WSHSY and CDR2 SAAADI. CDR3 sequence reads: CASSKGANYGYTF. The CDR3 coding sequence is TGCGCCAGCAGTAAGGGGGCTAACTATGGCTACACCTTC.

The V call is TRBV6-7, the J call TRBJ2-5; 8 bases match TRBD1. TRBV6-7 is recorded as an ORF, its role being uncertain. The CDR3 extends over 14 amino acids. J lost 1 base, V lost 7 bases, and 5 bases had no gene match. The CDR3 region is CASTPDRGQETQYF. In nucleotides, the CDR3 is TGTGCCAGCACCCCTGACAGGGGCCAAGAGACCCAGTACTTC.

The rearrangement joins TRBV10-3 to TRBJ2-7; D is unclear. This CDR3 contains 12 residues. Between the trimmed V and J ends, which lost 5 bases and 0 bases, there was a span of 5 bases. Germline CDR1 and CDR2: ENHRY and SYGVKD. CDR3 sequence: CAISKSSYEQYF. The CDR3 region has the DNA TGTGCCATCAGTAAGAGCTCCTACGAGCAGTACTTC.

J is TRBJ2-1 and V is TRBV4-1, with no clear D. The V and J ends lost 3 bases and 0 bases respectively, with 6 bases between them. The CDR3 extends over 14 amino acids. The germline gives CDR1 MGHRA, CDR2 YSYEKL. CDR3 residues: CASSQSGSYNEQFF. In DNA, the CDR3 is TGCGCCAGCAGCCAGTCAGGCTCCTACAATGAGCAGTTCTTC.

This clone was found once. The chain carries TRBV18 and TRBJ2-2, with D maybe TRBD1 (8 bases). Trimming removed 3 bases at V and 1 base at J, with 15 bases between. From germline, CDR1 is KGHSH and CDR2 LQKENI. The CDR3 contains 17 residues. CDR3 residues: CASSPPRGTGNTGELFF. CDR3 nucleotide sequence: TGTGCCAGCTCACCCCCGCGGGGGACAGGGAACACCGGGGAGCTGTTTTTT. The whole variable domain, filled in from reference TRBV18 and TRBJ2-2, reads NAGVMQNPRHLVRRRGQEARLRCSPMKGHSHVYWYRQLPEEGLKFMVYLQKENIIDESGMPKERFSAEFPKEGPSILRIQQVVRGDSAAYFCASSPPRGTGNTGELFFGEGSRLTVL.

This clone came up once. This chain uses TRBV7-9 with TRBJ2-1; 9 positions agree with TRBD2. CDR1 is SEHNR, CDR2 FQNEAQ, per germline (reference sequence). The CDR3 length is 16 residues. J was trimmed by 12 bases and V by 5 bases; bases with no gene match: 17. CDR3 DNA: TGTGCCAGCAGCCAATTACCGGGACTAGCTCCAGTAGGGCAGTTCTTC. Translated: CASSQLPGLAPVGQFF.

CDR3 nucleotides: TGTGCCAGCAGTGAGGCTAGCGGGAGGGTAAATGAGCAGTTCTTC. The encoded protein is CASSEASGRVNEQFF. The chain is built from TRBV2 and TRBJ2-1; 12 positions match TRBD2. Trimming at V came to 3 bases and at J to 7 bases, leaving 4 bases not matched to a gene. This CDR3 is 15 amino acids long. Germline CDR1 reads SNHLY; CDR2 reads FYNNEI.

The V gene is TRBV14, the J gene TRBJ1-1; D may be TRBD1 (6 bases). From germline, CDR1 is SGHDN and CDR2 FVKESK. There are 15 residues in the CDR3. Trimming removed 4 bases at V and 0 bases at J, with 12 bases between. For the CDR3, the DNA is TGTGCCAGCAGCCCTGACAGGTCTATGAACACTGAAGCTTTCTTT. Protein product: CASSPDRSMNTEAFF.

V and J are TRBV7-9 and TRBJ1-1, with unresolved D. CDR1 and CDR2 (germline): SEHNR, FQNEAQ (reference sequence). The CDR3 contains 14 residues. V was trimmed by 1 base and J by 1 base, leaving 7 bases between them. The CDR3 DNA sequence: TGTGCCAGCAGCTTAGAGAGGGAGAACACTGAAGCTTTCTTT. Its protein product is CASSLERENTEAFF.

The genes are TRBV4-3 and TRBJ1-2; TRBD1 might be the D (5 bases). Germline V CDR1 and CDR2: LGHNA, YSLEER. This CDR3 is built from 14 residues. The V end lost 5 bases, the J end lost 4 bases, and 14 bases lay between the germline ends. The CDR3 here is CASSTDSRFYGYTF. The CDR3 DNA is TGCGCCAGCAGCACAGACAGCCGATTCTATGGCTACACCTTC.

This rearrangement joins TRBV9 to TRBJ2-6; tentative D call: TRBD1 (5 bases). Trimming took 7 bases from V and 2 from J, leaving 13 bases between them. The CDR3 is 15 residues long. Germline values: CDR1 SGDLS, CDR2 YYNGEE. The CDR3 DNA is TGTGCCAGCGGGCTGATGACAGCTGGGGCCAACGTCCTGACTTTC. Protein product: CASGLMTAGANVLTF.

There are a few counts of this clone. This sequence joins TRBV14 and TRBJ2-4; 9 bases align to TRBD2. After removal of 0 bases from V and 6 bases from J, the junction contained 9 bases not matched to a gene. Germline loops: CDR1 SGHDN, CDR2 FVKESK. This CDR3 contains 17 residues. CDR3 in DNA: TGTGCCAGCAGCCAAGAATGGAGTGGGACTAGCATAAACATTCAGTACTTC. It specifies CASSQEWSGTSINIQYF.

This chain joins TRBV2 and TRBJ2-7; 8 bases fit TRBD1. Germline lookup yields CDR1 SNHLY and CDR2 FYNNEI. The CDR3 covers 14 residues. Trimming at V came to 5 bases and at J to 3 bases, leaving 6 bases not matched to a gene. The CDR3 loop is CASSSGTGGYEQYF. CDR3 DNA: TGTGCCAGCAGTTCCGGGACAGGTGGCTACGAGCAGTACTTC.

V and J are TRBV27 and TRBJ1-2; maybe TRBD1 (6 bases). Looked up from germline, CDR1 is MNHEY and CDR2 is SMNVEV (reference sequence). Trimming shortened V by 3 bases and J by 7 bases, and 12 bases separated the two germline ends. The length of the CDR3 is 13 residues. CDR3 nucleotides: TGTGCCAGCAGTTTCGCGGGGGCAGGTGGCTACACCTTC. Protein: CASSFAGAGGYTF.

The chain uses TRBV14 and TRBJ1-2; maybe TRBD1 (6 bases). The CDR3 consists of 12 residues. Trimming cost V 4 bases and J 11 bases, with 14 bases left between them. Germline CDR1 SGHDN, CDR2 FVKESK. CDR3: CASSRDTGIYTF. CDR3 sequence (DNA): TGTGCCAGCAGCCGGGACACCGGTATATACACCTTC.